This passage covers 22 T cell receptor beta chains from one sample sequenced in a study of a mutant IDH1 vaccine in newly diagnosed glioma. The antigens these receptors bind are not known. Time point meaning: week 35, safety follow-up. Vaccination comprised doses that each held 300 ug of mutant IDH1 20-mer peptide, plus topical imiquimod. The data were produced by immunoSEQ multiplex PCR, yet TCRdb's version contains in-frame clones alone and is incomplete. In the table there are approximately 50,000 clones, roughly 90% of which are singletons. The sample in question was PBMCs, obtained from a glioma patient whose treatment included an IDH1 peptide vaccine. These receptors were obtained from a man aged 35-49 years with glioma.

The chain links TRBV27 to TRBJ2-7, with TRBD1 matching over 9 bases. The germline CDR1 and CDR2 sequences are MNHEY and SMNVEV (reference sequence). Trimming took 5 bases from V and 7 from J; bases not matched to a gene: 9. This CDR3 is built from 14 residues. CDR3 nucleotides: TGTGCCAGCAGTCCCGGGACAGGGTGGCGGGAGCAGTACTTC. This gives the protein CASSPGTGWREQYF.

The chain couples TRBV29-1 to TRBJ2-1; D remains ambiguous. The CDR3 totals 13 residues. Looked up from germline, CDR1 is SQVTM and CDR2 is ANQGSEA. V was trimmed by 7 bases and J by 7 bases, leaving 17 bases between them. The CDR3 DNA sequence: TGCAGCGGGTCCTTCAGGCAGGCTAATGAGCAGTTCTTC. It codes for CSGSFRQANEQFF.

J is TRBJ2-4 and V is TRBV5-1; 8 bases line up with TRBD2. The CDR3 totals 16 residues. From germline, CDR1 is SGHRS and CDR2 YFSETQ. Unmatched junction bases numbered 10, after V lost 0 bases and J lost 8 bases. The CDR3 region is CASSLDPAGAVDIQYF. CDR3 nucleotide sequence: TGCGCCAGCAGCTTGGACCCAGCGGGAGCGGTGGACATTCAGTACTTC.

The chain has TRBV6-1 and TRBJ2-3; 12 bases align to TRBD2. The germline CDR1 and CDR2 sequences are MNHNS and SASEGT. V shed 8 bases and J 6 bases; nucleotides not matched to a gene: 6. This CDR3 is built from 14 residues. DNA for the CDR3: TGTGCCAGCGATCTAGCGGGAGGGCCGGATACGCAGTATTTT. This sequence encodes CASDLAGGPDTQYF.

The chain has TRBV2 and TRBJ2-2, with D tentatively TRBD1 or TRBD2 (6 bases each). Per the germline V gene, CDR1 is SNHLY and CDR2 is FYNNEI. This CDR3 is built from 16 residues. The germline V and J ends were trimmed by 4 bases and 4 bases, with 16 bases remaining between them. CDR3 DNA: TGTGCCAGCAGTGTAGTGGGGGGCATAACCACCGGGGAGCTGTTTTTT. This translates into CASSVVGGITTGELFF.

The J gene is TRBJ2-3, the V gene TRBV6-5; D possibly corresponds to TRBD1 (8 bases). The CDR3 length is 15 residues. Trimming took off 2 bases at V and 4 bases at J, with 13 bases between the two ends. Looked up from germline, CDR1 is MNHEY and CDR2 is SVGAGI. CDR3 protein: CASSYQGAGADTQYF. The CDR3 DNA sequence: TGTGCCAGCAGTTACCAGGGGGCGGGGGCAGATACGCAGTATTTT.

J is TRBJ1-5 and V is TRBV5-6; D ambiguous. The CDR3 covers 14 residues. Germline CDR1 is SGHDT and CDR2 is YYEEEE. V dropped 1 base and J dropped 0 bases, with 5 bases sitting between them. DNA of the CDR3: TGTGCCAGCAGCTTGAGAGATAGCAATCAGCCCCAGCATTTT. Amino acid sequence: CASSLRDSNQPQHF.

The chain carries TRBV14 and TRBJ2-5, with 10 bases lining up with TRBD1. V shed 0 bases, J shed 3 bases, and the junction held 10 bases outside the gene matches. This CDR3 is 18 amino acids long. Germline-derived CDR1 and CDR2 are SGHDN and FVKESK. In DNA form, the CDR3 reads TGTGCCAGCAGCCAAGATTGGGCCGGACAGGGGGTGGAAGAGACCCAGTACTTC. Its protein is CASSQDWAGQGVEETQYF. Using reference TRBV14 and TRBJ2-5 for the parts outside the CDR3, the full variable domain is EAGVTQFPSHSVIEKGQTVTLRCDPISGHDNLYWYRRVMGKEIKFLLHFVKESKQDESGMPNNRFLAERTGGTYSTLKVQPAELEDSGVYFCASSQDWAGQGVEETQYFGPGTRLLVL.

The chain uses TRBV6-5 and TRBJ1-3, with unresolved D. V was trimmed by 2 bases and J by 0 bases, leaving 11 bases between them. Germline values: CDR1 MNHEY, CDR2 SVGAGI. The CDR3 length is 16 residues. The CDR3 region has the DNA TGTGCCAGCAGTTACACGGGTGCCCTCTCTGGAAACACCATATATTTT. This codes for CASSYTGALSGNTIYF.

This chain connects TRBV7-9 to TRBJ2-7; the D is unclear. The CDR3 has 15 amino acids. Germline lookup yields CDR1 SEHNR and CDR2 FQNEAQ (reference sequence). Trimming removed 5 bases from V and 0 bases from J, with 14 bases in between. Here the CDR3 reads CASSPGLQSSYEQYF. CDR3 in DNA: TGTGCCAGCAGCCCTGGGCTCCAGAGCTCCTACGAGCAGTACTTC.

In DNA form, the CDR3 reads TGTGCCAGCAGTCCGGCAGGGGGCTACGAGCAGTACTTC. Residues: CASSPAGGYEQYF. The chain uses TRBV27 and TRBJ2-7; 7 nucleotides align to TRBD1. The germline gives CDR1 MNHEY, CDR2 SMNVEV (reference sequence). J lost 3 bases, V lost 5 bases, and 4 bases had no gene match. The CDR3 extends over 13 amino acids.

This clone was detected once. V gene TRBV5-6 combines with J gene TRBJ2-2, with D unresolved. Per germline, CDR1 SGHDT and CDR2 YYEEEE. Between the trimmed V and J ends, which lost 0 bases and 3 bases, there was a span of 3 bases. This CDR3 comprises 13 residues. CDR3 coding DNA: TGTGCCAGCAGCTTGGCGGACACCGGGGAGCTGTTTTTT. Its protein is CASSLADTGELFF.

The sample holds a few counts of this clone. The J gene is TRBJ2-7, the V gene TRBV6-1; D remains unclear. Germline lookup yields CDR1 MNHNS and CDR2 SASEGT. This CDR3 is built from 13 residues. V lost 6 bases, J lost 3 bases, and 12 bases lay in between. CDR3 DNA sequence: TGTGCCAGCAGGGTCGCCCGTGGCTACGAGCAGTACTTC. This codes for CASRVARGYEQYF.

This chain connects TRBV4-1 to TRBJ2-6; 8 bases agree with TRBD1. This CDR3 is built from 17 residues. J was trimmed by 4 bases and V by 3 bases; bases with no gene match: 8. Looked up from germline, CDR1 is MGHRA and CDR2 is YSYEKL. This CDR3 is CASSHPDRAFGANVLTF. The CDR3 region has the DNA TGCGCCAGCAGCCACCCGGACAGGGCGTTCGGGGCCAACGTCCTGACTTTC.

The chain carries TRBV19 and TRBJ2-7, with 7 nucleotides matching TRBD2. The CDR3 extends over 16 amino acids. Germline lookup yields CDR1 LNHDA and CDR2 SQIVND (reference sequence). V gave up 5 bases and J gave up 0 bases; unmatched junction bases: 10. The CDR3 coding sequence is TGTGCCAGTAGTGCCCTCCAGCGGGGTTACTCCTACGAGCAGTACTTC. Its protein product is CASSALQRGYSYEQYF.

The chain couples TRBV5-4 to TRBJ2-3; 12 nucleotides match TRBD2. CDR3 size: 16 residues. V gave up 2 bases and J gave up 2 bases; unmatched junction bases: 3. Germline loops: CDR1 SGHNT, CDR2 YYREEE (reference sequence). CDR3 protein: CASSLLAGGFTDTQYF. DNA for the CDR3: TGTGCCAGCAGCTTACTAGCGGGAGGTTTCACAGATACGCAGTATTTT.

The chain couples TRBV7-2 to TRBJ2-5, with TRBD2 matching 9 bases. Unmatched junction bases numbered 7, after V lost 3 bases and J lost 5 bases. The CDR3 runs to 15 residues. Looked up from germline, CDR1 is SGHTA and CDR2 is FQGNSA. DNA for the CDR3: TGTGCCAGCAGCTTGAATAGCGGGAGCGTTGAGACCCAGTACTTC. It encodes CASSLNSGSVETQYF.

This rearrangement joins TRBV5-1 to TRBJ1-3; 8 nucleotides match TRBD1. V gave up 4 bases and J gave up 1 base; unmatched junction bases: 7. The germline V gene encodes CDR1 SGHRS and CDR2 YFSETQ. There are 16 residues in the CDR3. The CDR3 spells CASSAMDRVSGNTIYF. The CDR3 nucleotides are TGCGCCAGCAGCGCCATGGACAGGGTGTCTGGAAACACCATATATTTT.

The V and J genes are TRBV19 and TRBJ2-5; D might be TRBD1 (5 bases). From germline, CDR1 is LNHDA and CDR2 SQIVND (reference sequence). The CDR3 sequence is 13 residues long. Trimming took 5 bases from V and 7 from J, leaving 14 bases between them. The CDR3 protein is CASSSLSQGTQYF. In nucleotides, the CDR3 is TGTGCCAGTAGTTCCTTGAGCCAGGGGACCCAGTACTTC.

This chain uses TRBV9 with TRBJ2-5; the match to TRBD2 covers 14 bases. CDR1 is SGDLS, CDR2 YYNGEE, per germline. CDR3 length: 18 amino acids. Germline trimming cut 3 bases from V and 4 bases from J; bases unmatched to any gene: 11. In DNA, the CDR3 is TGTGCCAGCAGCGAGACTAGCGGGGGGGGATTCTCCTTAGAGACCCAGTACTTC. This sequence encodes CASSETSGGGFSLETQYF.

The chain recombines TRBV5-1 with TRBJ2-3; 10 bases align to TRBD1. This CDR3 spans 14 amino acids. Germline CDR1 SGHRS, CDR2 YFSETQ. The J segment lost 5 bases and the V segment lost 3 bases, leaving 3 bases of the junction unmatched. CDR3 sequence: CASSSGTGEDTQYF. CDR3 nucleotide sequence: TGCGCCAGCAGCTCCGGGACAGGGGAAGATACGCAGTATTTT.

This chain links TRBV7-2 with TRBJ2-1; D is possibly TRBD2 (6 bases). Trimming cost V 0 bases and J 6 bases, with 15 bases left between them. The CDR3 runs 16 residues. Per the germline V gene, CDR1 is SGHTA and CDR2 is FQGNSA. The CDR3, as DNA: TGTGCCAGCAGCTTAGCGCGGAGGGTTGTAACCAATGAGCAGTTCTTC. Protein sequence: CASSLARRVVTNEQFF.